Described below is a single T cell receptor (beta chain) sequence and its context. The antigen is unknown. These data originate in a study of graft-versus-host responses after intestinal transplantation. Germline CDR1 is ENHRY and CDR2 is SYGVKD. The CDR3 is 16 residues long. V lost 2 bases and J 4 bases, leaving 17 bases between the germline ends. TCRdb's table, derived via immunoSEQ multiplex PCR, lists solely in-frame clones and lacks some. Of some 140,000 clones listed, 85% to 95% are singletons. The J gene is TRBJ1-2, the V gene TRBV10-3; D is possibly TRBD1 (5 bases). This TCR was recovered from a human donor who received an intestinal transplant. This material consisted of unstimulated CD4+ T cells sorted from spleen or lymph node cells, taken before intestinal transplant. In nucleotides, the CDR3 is TGTGCCATCAGTGAGGGGGGAGGGCCCCCTACCTATGGCTACACCTTC. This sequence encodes CAISEGGGPPTYGYTF.